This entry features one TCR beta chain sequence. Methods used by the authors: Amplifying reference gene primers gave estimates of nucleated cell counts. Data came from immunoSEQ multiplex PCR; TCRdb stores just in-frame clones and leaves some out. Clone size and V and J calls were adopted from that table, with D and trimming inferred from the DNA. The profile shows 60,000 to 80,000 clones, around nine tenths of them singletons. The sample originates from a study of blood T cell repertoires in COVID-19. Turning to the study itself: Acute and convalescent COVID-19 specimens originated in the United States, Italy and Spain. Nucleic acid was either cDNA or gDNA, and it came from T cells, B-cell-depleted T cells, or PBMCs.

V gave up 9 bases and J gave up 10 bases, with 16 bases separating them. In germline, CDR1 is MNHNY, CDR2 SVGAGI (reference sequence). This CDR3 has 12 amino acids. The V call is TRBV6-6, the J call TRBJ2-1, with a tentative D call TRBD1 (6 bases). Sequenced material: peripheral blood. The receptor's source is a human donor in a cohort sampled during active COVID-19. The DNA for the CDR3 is TGTGCCAGTAAAGGAGTCGGACAGGAGCAGTTCTTC. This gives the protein CASKGVGQEQFF.